A selection of T cell receptor beta chains follows, all from one sample in a study of cytomegalovirus exposure and HLA in healthy donors. The table came from immunoSEQ multiplex PCR; TCRdb's copy has only in-frame clones and leaves some out. The data contain 120,000 to 150,000 clones, 84% of them seen just once; the ten biggest clones take up more than 1.4%. The sample consisted of PBMCs. Source of these receptors: a woman in her 30s in good health and CMV-seronegative. Both conserved end residues are part of each CDR3. Fields, in order: D gene, clone size, J gene, V gene, CDR3 protein, CDR3 DNA. The D gene is left open where the match is weak. The size field is filled for only some rows; it gives once, few, many or a size class.

D gene: NA
clone size: NA
J gene: TRBJ1-2
V gene: TRBV28
CDR3 protein: CASSLPGYGYTF
CDR3 DNA: TGTGCCAGCAGTCTTCCGGGATATGGCTACACCTTC

D gene: NA
clone size: few
J gene: TRBJ2-7
V gene: TRBV7-2
CDR3 protein: CASSTWDTNYEQYF
CDR3 DNA: TGTGCCAGCAGCACCTGGGACACCAACTACGAGCAGTACTTC

D gene: NA
clone size: NA
J gene: TRBJ1-1
V gene: TRBV16
CDR3 protein: CASSQWTGITAFF
CDR3 DNA: TGTGCCAGCAGCCAATGGACCGGGATCACAGCTTTCTTT

D gene: NA
clone size: NA
J gene: TRBJ2-1
V gene: TRBV15
CDR3 protein: CATSRSSYNEQFF
CDR3 DNA: TGTGCCACCAGCCGTAGCTCCTACAATGAGCAGTTCTTC

D gene: TRBD2
clone size: NA
J gene: TRBJ2-7
V gene: TRBV18
CDR3 protein: CASSPREGAYEQYF
CDR3 DNA: TGTGCCAGCTCACCTCGGGAGGGAGCTTACGAGCAGTACTTC

D gene: NA
clone size: NA
J gene: TRBJ1-1
V gene: TRBV6-6
CDR3 protein: CAGGQRNTEAFF
CDR3 DNA: TGTGCCGGCGGACAGAGGAACACTGAAGCTTTCTTT

D gene: TRBD2
clone size: few
J gene: TRBJ2-3
V gene: TRBV5-4
CDR3 protein: CASSRGLAGSTDTQYF
CDR3 DNA: TGTGCCAGCAGCCGGGGACTAGCGGGTAGCACAGATACGCAGTATTTT

D gene: NA
clone size: NA
J gene: TRBJ2-3
V gene: TRBV27
CDR3 protein: CASSYVGLLTDTQYF
CDR3 DNA: TGTGCCAGCAGTTACGTGGGACTGCTCACAGATACGCAGTATTTT

D gene: NA
clone size: NA
J gene: TRBJ1-3
V gene: TRBV10-3
CDR3 protein: CAISGGLSSGNTIYF
CDR3 DNA: TGTGCCATCAGTGGGGGACTCAGCTCTGGAAACACCATATATTTT

D gene: NA
clone size: NA
J gene: TRBJ1-3
V gene: TRBV6-6
CDR3 protein: CASKSSMDNSGNTIYF
CDR3 DNA: TGTGCCAGTAAAAGCTCCATGGACAACTCTGGAAACACCATATATTTT

D gene: NA
clone size: NA
J gene: TRBJ2-7
V gene: TRBV7-7
CDR3 protein: CASSLDRGGEQYF
CDR3 DNA: TGTGCCAGCAGCTTAGACAGGGGAGGCGAGCAGTACTTC

D gene: TRBD1
clone size: few
J gene: TRBJ1-2
V gene: TRBV2
CDR3 protein: CASSAGQGVYGYTF
CDR3 DNA: TGTGCCAGCAGTGCGGGACAGGGGGTGTATGGCTACACCTTC

D gene: TRBD2
clone size: NA
J gene: TRBJ2-1
V gene: TRBV5-1
CDR3 protein: CASRLSSGGYNEQFF
CDR3 DNA: TGCGCCAGCAGGTTGTCTAGCGGGGGTTACAATGAGCAGTTCTTC

D gene: NA
clone size: NA
J gene: TRBJ2-3
V gene: TRBV6-4
CDR3 protein: CASNRQGTDTQYF
CDR3 DNA: TGTGCCAGCAATCGACAGGGCACAGATACGCAGTATTTT

D gene: TRBD1
clone size: NA
J gene: TRBJ1-2
V gene: TRBV2
CDR3 protein: CASNPQGTYGYTF
CDR3 DNA: TGTGCCAGCAACCCACAGGGGACCTATGGCTACACCTTC

D gene: NA
clone size: NA
J gene: TRBJ1-5
V gene: TRBV10-3
CDR3 protein: CAISGQTNQPQHF
CDR3 DNA: TGTGCCATCAGTGGACAGACCAATCAGCCCCAGCATTTT

D gene: TRBD1
clone size: NA
J gene: TRBJ2-2
V gene: TRBV19
CDR3 protein: CASTEGQLHPGELFF
CDR3 DNA: TGTGCCAGTACCGAGGGACAGCTCCACCCCGGGGAGCTGTTTTTT

D gene: TRBD2
clone size: once
J gene: TRBJ2-5
V gene: TRBV7-2
CDR3 protein: CASSLVASEGRAQYF
CDR3 DNA: TGTGCCAGCAGCTTAGTGGCTAGCGAGGGGAGGGCCCAGTACTTC

D gene: NA
clone size: NA
J gene: TRBJ1-2
V gene: TRBV6-1
CDR3 protein: CASSIMLDTYYGYTF
CDR3 DNA: TGTGCCAGCAGCATCATGCTGGACACCTACTATGGCTACACCTTC

D gene: NA
clone size: NA
J gene: TRBJ2-7
V gene: TRBV19
CDR3 protein: CASSINPGPYEQYF
CDR3 DNA: TGTGCCAGTAGTATTAATCCAGGGCCCTACGAGCAGTACTTC

D gene: NA
clone size: NA
J gene: TRBJ1-1
V gene: TRBV27
CDR3 protein: CASLRTTTNTEAFF
CDR3 DNA: TGTGCCAGCCTCCGGACAACCACGAACACTGAAGCTTTCTTT

D gene: TRBD1
clone size: NA
J gene: TRBJ2-7
V gene: TRBV28
CDR3 protein: CATGPGQGIKQYF
CDR3 DNA: TGTGCCACTGGACCGGGACAGGGGATCAAGCAGTACTTC

D gene: TRBD2
clone size: NA
J gene: TRBJ2-5
V gene: TRBV2
CDR3 protein: CASSWTREETQYF
CDR3 DNA: TGTGCCAGCTCCTGGACTAGGGAAGAGACCCAGTACTTC

D gene: NA
clone size: NA
J gene: TRBJ2-7
V gene: TRBV6-5
CDR3 protein: CASIDSTSYEQYF
CDR3 DNA: TGTGCCAGCATCGACAGCACCTCCTACGAGCAGTACTTC

D gene: NA
clone size: NA
J gene: TRBJ2-6
V gene: TRBV5-6
CDR3 protein: CASSFSTAGANVLTF
CDR3 DNA: TGTGCCAGCAGCTTTTCAACAGCTGGGGCCAACGTCCTGACTTTC

D gene: TRBD1
clone size: NA
J gene: TRBJ2-5
V gene: TRBV5-1
CDR3 protein: CASSLDPPGGAETQYF
CDR3 DNA: TGCGCCAGCAGCTTGGATCCCCCAGGGGGCGCGGAGACCCAGTACTTC

D gene: NA
clone size: NA
J gene: TRBJ2-4
V gene: TRBV18
CDR3 protein: CASSPVGGELAKNIQYF
CDR3 DNA: TGTGCCAGCTCACCGGTTGGAGGGGAACTAGCCAAAAACATTCAGTACTTC

D gene: NA
clone size: NA
J gene: TRBJ2-6
V gene: TRBV5-1
CDR3 protein: CASSFYTNSGSGANVLTF
CDR3 DNA: TGCGCCAGCAGCTTTTACACCAATTCGGGCTCTGGGGCCAACGTCCTGACTTTC

D gene: TRBD1
clone size: few
J gene: TRBJ1-2
V gene: TRBV20-1
CDR3 protein: CSAALKQGVDF
CDR3 DNA: TGCAGTGCCGCTCTAAAACAGGGGGTAGACTTC

D gene: TRBD1
clone size: NA
J gene: TRBJ2-7
V gene: TRBV28
CDR3 protein: CASRKQGRSYEQYF
CDR3 DNA: TGTGCCAGCAGGAAACAGGGGCGTTCCTACGAGCAGTACTTC

D gene: TRBD1
clone size: NA
J gene: TRBJ2-3
V gene: TRBV7-3
CDR3 protein: CASSYAGTGVADTQYF
CDR3 DNA: TGTGCCAGCAGCTACGCCGGGACAGGGGTGGCAGATACGCAGTATTTT

D gene: NA
clone size: NA
J gene: TRBJ2-3
V gene: TRBV11-2
CDR3 protein: CASSRLRLAHGTDTQYF
CDR3 DNA: TGTGCCAGCAGCCGACTCCGGCTAGCTCATGGCACAGATACGCAGTATTTT

D gene: NA
clone size: NA
J gene: TRBJ1-1
V gene: TRBV14
CDR3 protein: CASSQTYRDTEAFF
CDR3 DNA: TGTGCCAGCAGCCAGACTTATCGGGACACTGAAGCTTTCTTT

D gene: NA
clone size: once
J gene: TRBJ2-2
V gene: TRBV30
CDR3 protein: CASQRGTGELFF
CDR3 DNA: TGTGCCTCCCAACGGGGCACCGGGGAGCTGTTTTTT

D gene: TRBD2
clone size: NA
J gene: TRBJ2-1
V gene: TRBV2
CDR3 protein: CASSEGLTSGVYNEQFF
CDR3 DNA: TGTGCCAGCAGTGAAGGGCTGACTAGCGGGGTCTACAATGAGCAGTTCTTC

D gene: TRBD2
clone size: NA
J gene: TRBJ2-3
V gene: TRBV2
CDR3 protein: CASSRRWQAGALISTDTQYF
CDR3 DNA: TGTGCCAGCAGCCGGAGGTGGCAAGCGGGGGCCCTAATTAGCACAGATACGCAGTATTTT

D gene: NA
clone size: NA
J gene: TRBJ2-3
V gene: TRBV18
CDR3 protein: CASSPRTGTDTQYF
CDR3 DNA: TGTGCCAGCTCACCAAGGACTGGCACAGATACGCAGTATTTT

D gene: TRBD1
clone size: NA
J gene: TRBJ1-1
V gene: TRBV10-3
CDR3 protein: CATQPQGADTEAFF
CDR3 DNA: TGTGCCACGCAACCCCAGGGGGCCGACACTGAAGCTTTCTTT

D gene: NA
clone size: NA
J gene: TRBJ1-3
V gene: TRBV11-3
CDR3 protein: CASSSGLGNTIYF
CDR3 DNA: TGTGCCAGCAGCTCCGGACTTGGAAACACCATATATTTT

D gene: TRBD2
clone size: once
J gene: TRBJ2-3
V gene: TRBV6-5
CDR3 protein: CASSRSGGARDTQYF
CDR3 DNA: TGTGCCAGCAGCAGGAGCGGGGGGGCTCGAGATACGCAGTATTTT

D gene: TRBD1
clone size: NA
J gene: TRBJ1-4
V gene: TRBV2
CDR3 protein: CASRAGTAPTNEKLFF
CDR3 DNA: TGTGCCAGCAGGGCCGGGACAGCCCCCACTAATGAAAAACTGTTTTTT

D gene: TRBD1
clone size: NA
J gene: TRBJ2-1
V gene: TRBV7-2
CDR3 protein: CASSLLGTGVDWQFF
CDR3 DNA: TGTGCCAGCAGCTTATTAGGGACAGGGGTCGACTGGCAGTTCTTC

D gene: TRBD1
clone size: NA
J gene: TRBJ2-2
V gene: TRBV27
CDR3 protein: CASSFVGQGSNTGELFF
CDR3 DNA: TGTGCCAGCAGTTTTGTGGGACAGGGATCAAACACCGGGGAGCTGTTTTTT

D gene: NA
clone size: NA
J gene: TRBJ2-7
V gene: TRBV7-2
CDR3 protein: CASNLVSSYEQYF
CDR3 DNA: TGTGCCAGCAACCTAGTGAGTTCCTACGAGCAGTACTTC

D gene: NA
clone size: NA
J gene: TRBJ1-1
V gene: TRBV30
CDR3 protein: CAWSVSFLSNTEAFF
CDR3 DNA: TGTGCCTGGAGTGTATCGTTTTTATCGAACACTGAAGCTTTCTTT

D gene: NA
clone size: NA
J gene: TRBJ1-5
V gene: TRBV6-1
CDR3 protein: CASRYSPNQPQHF
CDR3 DNA: TGTGCCAGCAGGTACAGCCCCAATCAGCCCCAGCATTTT

D gene: NA
clone size: few
J gene: TRBJ1-1
V gene: TRBV15
CDR3 protein: CATSRASGQNTEAFF
CDR3 DNA: TGTGCCACCAGCAGAGCCTCGGGACAGAACACTGAAGCTTTCTTT

D gene: NA
clone size: NA
J gene: TRBJ1-5
V gene: TRBV6-1
CDR3 protein: CASSDTAGKVSNQPQHF
CDR3 DNA: TGTGCCAGCAGTGATACCGCGGGGAAAGTGAGCAATCAGCCCCAGCATTTT

D gene: NA
clone size: NA
J gene: TRBJ1-1
V gene: TRBV7-9
CDR3 protein: CASRAGEVEAFF
CDR3 DNA: TGTGCCAGCAGGGCTGGGGAGGTAGAAGCTTTCTTT

D gene: NA
clone size: NA
J gene: TRBJ1-3
V gene: TRBV10-2
CDR3 protein: CASKHYSGNTIYF
CDR3 DNA: TGCGCCAGCAAGCATTACTCTGGAAACACCATATATTTT

D gene: NA
clone size: NA
J gene: TRBJ2-2
V gene: TRBV5-1
CDR3 protein: CASSFSTQVNTGELFF
CDR3 DNA: TGCGCCAGCAGCTTCTCCACCCAGGTTAACACCGGGGAGCTGTTTTTT

D gene: NA
clone size: NA
J gene: TRBJ1-3
V gene: TRBV5-8
CDR3 protein: CASSSRDSGNTIYF
CDR3 DNA: TGTGCCAGCAGCTCTCGGGACTCTGGAAACACCATATATTTT

D gene: NA
clone size: NA
J gene: TRBJ1-2
V gene: TRBV18
CDR3 protein: CASSPRVDIFYGYTF
CDR3 DNA: TGTGCCAGCTCACCACGTGTTGACATATTCTATGGCTACACCTTC

D gene: NA
clone size: NA
J gene: TRBJ1-1
V gene: TRBV18
CDR3 protein: CASSAGMNTEAFF
CDR3 DNA: TGTGCCAGCTCGGCAGGGATGAACACTGAAGCTTTCTTT

D gene: TRBD2
clone size: NA
J gene: TRBJ2-3
V gene: TRBV7-3
CDR3 protein: CASSSGGRYGTDTQYF
CDR3 DNA: TGTGCCAGCAGCTCGGGGGGGCGGTATGGCACAGATACGCAGTATTTT